A selection of T cell receptor beta chains follows, all from one sample in a study of cytomegalovirus exposure and HLA in healthy donors. Some clones are missing from TCRdb's copy, which holds only in-frame ones; the method was immunoSEQ multiplex PCR. In the table there are about 120,000 clones, roughly 71% of which are singletons. Sequenced input: PBMCs. These receptors all stem from a woman in her thirties or forties in good health and CMV-seropositive. CDR3s leave out the opening cysteine and the closing phenylalanine or tryptophan. Clone size is not always given. Where it is, it says once, few, many or a class for expanded clones.

>TRBV6-5|few|TRBJ1-2
ASSETGPLGGYT
>TRBV7-8|NA|TRBJ1-1
ASSLNVPDSTGYEAF
>TRBV23-1|NA|TRBJ2-7
ASSLAGNREQY
>TRBV7-9|NA|TRBJ1-2
ASSVMTGGLDGYT
>TRBV7-8|NA|TRBJ1-6
ASSLGGQGNSPLH
>TRBV30|NA|TRBJ1-1
AWSVSGFGTEAF
>TRBV5-1|NA|TRBJ1-1
ASRGGTGQNTEAF
>TRBV6-1|few|TRBJ2-2
ASSDPTAPFLNTGELF
>TRBV6-5|NA|NA
ASTPGTDNFYEQY
>TRBV30|few|TRBJ2-7
AWSLGGGKQY
>TRBV4-2|NA|TRBJ1-1
ASSQESLGDAEAF
>TRBV6-1|few|TRBJ2-1
ASSEGLAGNEQF
>TRBV11-2|NA|TRBJ2-3
ASSPRDRGKWESDTQY
>TRBV27|NA|TRBJ2-3
ASSLRTSGLTDTQY
>TRBV5-1|once|TRBJ1-2
ASSLSTNYGYT
>TRBV7-9|few|TRBJ2-7
ASSLDTSGWESYEQY
>TRBV28|NA|TRBJ1-2
ASSLGGQGQKGYT
>TRBV30|NA|TRBJ2-7
AWGGVREQY
>TRBV30|NA|TRBJ1-5
AWSVGDRGPRNQPQH
>TRBV7-8|NA|TRBJ1-2
ASSLADRNLGYGYT
>TRBV9|NA|TRBJ1-2
ASSVGENYGYT
>TRBV5-1|NA|TRBJ1-1
ASSWDTQFRNTEAF
>TRBV2|NA|TRBJ2-2
ASTGTMNTGELF
>TRBV25-1|NA|TRBJ2-3
ASSESPGTSGFTDTQY
>TRBV5-1|NA|TRBJ2-5
ASSPGLAGEETQY
>TRBV11-2|NA|TRBJ2-7
ASSLLVAGGREQY
>TRBV4-3|NA|TRBJ2-1
ASSQTPGERDNEQF
>TRBV6-5|few|TRBJ1-4
ASSYDELSGNEKLF
>TRBV30|NA|TRBJ1-3
AWRTGQGNTIY
>TRBV19|many|TRBJ1-5
ASSPYPRVGQPQH
>TRBV7-2|NA|TRBJ2-7
ASSSSGRLYEQY
>TRBV29-1|NA|TRBJ1-3
SVGLGQEGNTIY
>TRBV5-4|few|TRBJ2-7
ASSLELAGAEQY
>TRBV27|NA|TRBJ2-5
ASSPPGPGPAEETQY
>TRBV7-2|once|TRBJ1-1
ASRPTGRAEAF
>TRBV7-9|NA|TRBJ2-1
ASRDRVENEQF
>TRBV27|NA|TRBJ2-3
ASGTSGRGADTQY
>TRBV7-2|NA|TRBJ1-1
ASSPHRGEAF
>TRBV5-4|few|TRBJ2-2
ASSLDPGATNTGELF
>TRBV25-1|NA|TRBJ2-5
ASTRQGTQY
>TRBV30|NA|TRBJ1-2
AWENTGNYGYT
>TRBV5-6|once|TRBJ1-2
ASSSRDRDYAGFDGYT
>TRBV9|NA|TRBJ2-7
ASSVEATGEAYEQY
>TRBV6-6|NA|TRBJ1-5
ASSSGNQPQH
>TRBV7-9|NA|TRBJ2-7
ATGGARYEQY